Listed here is a single T cell receptor (beta chain). Construction of the TCRbeta library involved unique molecular identifiers. TCRdb fed the PCR reads into MiXCR, producing one record per CDR3 protein. Of about 470,000 distinct CDR3 sequences in the sample, roughly 44% are singletons; the top ten hold under 35%. This entry is derived from a study of T-cell reconstitution after alpha-beta-depleted transplantation in children. From germline, CDR1 is DFQATT and CDR2 SNEGSKA (reference sequence). Trimming took off 0 bases at V and 2 bases at J, with 11 bases between the two ends. This CDR3 has 15 residues.

The sequences come from PBMCs, collected before TCRalphabeta/CD19-depleted stem cell transplant. The chain uses TRBV20-1 and TRBJ2-1; D is uncertain. This clonotype was sampled from a girl aged 2-10 years with aplastic anemia, due to receive a stem cell transplant. CDR3 DNA: TGCAGTGCTAGAGATCGGCTATTAGCCTACAATGAGCAGTTCTTC. Translating gives CSARDRLLAYNEQFF.